What follows are 24 T cell receptor beta chains derived from one specimen sequenced in a study of blood T cell repertoires in COVID-19. Libraries were prepared by immunoSEQ multiplex PCR; TCRdb keeps only in-frame clonotypes and omits some of them. This sample yields hundreds of thousands of clones, of which about four fifths are seen a single time; approximately 3.6% belongs to the top ten. The sample comprised PBMCs or T cells enriched from blood (not recorded which). The source is a woman in her sixties who had recovered from COVID-19.

The chain employs TRBV2 and TRBJ1-1; D is perhaps TRBD1 (5 bases). V was pared by 10 bases and J by 1 base, with 13 bases between. The CDR3 totals 13 residues. Germline values: CDR1 SNHLY, CDR2 FYNNEI. This chain's CDR3 is CATPGLGNTEAFF. For the CDR3, the DNA is TGTGCCACTCCAGGGTTAGGGAACACTGAAGCTTTCTTT.

The J gene is TRBJ2-1, the V gene TRBV7-8; TRBD2 is a possible D gene (5 bases). Trimming shortened V by 6 bases and J by 1 base, and 16 bases separated the two germline ends. CDR1 SGHVS and CDR2 FQNEAQ come from the germline V gene. CDR3 length equals 16 residues. For the CDR3, the DNA is TGTGCCAGCAGTCACAGCGGATTAGGGTCCTACAATGAGCAGTTCTTC. Protein: CASSHSGLGSYNEQFF.

This chain links TRBV27 with TRBJ2-5; TRBD1 might be the D (5 bases). The germline V gene has CDR1 MNHEY and CDR2 SMNVEV (reference sequence). The CDR3 totals 15 residues. V shed 2 bases and J shed 5 bases, with 15 bases lying between them. CDR3 loop: CASSLIQGIMETQYF. For the CDR3, the DNA is TGTGCCAGCAGTTTAATCCAGGGTATTATGGAGACCCAGTACTTC.

J is TRBJ1-5 and V is TRBV6-5; D is possibly TRBD1 (6 bases). Trimming left V 5 bases short and J 7 bases short, with 15 bases between. The CDR3 is made up of 14 amino acids. Germline-derived CDR1 and CDR2 are MNHEY and SVGAGI. CDR3 DNA sequence: TGTGCCAGCAGTCCGGACAGCAATTACCAGCCCCAGCATTTT. It translates to CASSPDSNYQPQHF.

This chain connects TRBV29-1 to TRBJ2-4; D might be TRBD2 (5 bases). Trimming pared 7 bases from V and 8 bases from J, leaving 18 bases between. Germline CDR1 and CDR2: SQVTM and ANQGSEA. The CDR3 is 13 residues long. In nucleotides, the CDR3 is TGCAGCGCAGACGACGCTTTCGGGGACATTCAGTACTTC. Its protein product is CSADDAFGDIQYF.

The gene calls are TRBV4-1 and TRBJ2-1; D remains ambiguous. Germline V gives CDR1 MGHRA, CDR2 YSYEKL. This CDR3 spans 13 amino acids. V was shortened by 3 bases and J by 10 bases, with 13 bases between the two germline ends. CDR3 DNA: TGCGCCAGCAGCCAGTTCCTTCCCCTAGAGCAGTTCTTC. Protein sequence: CASSQFLPLEQFF.

This rearrangement joins TRBV6-5 to TRBJ1-2; no definite D call. The V gene lost 3 bases and the J gene lost 8 bases, with 19 bases spanning the gap. The germline CDR1 and CDR2 sequences are MNHEY and SVGAGI. This CDR3 has 15 amino acids. This CDR3 reads CASSYISGGGPGYTF. CDR3 DNA sequence: TGTGCCAGCAGTTATATTTCGGGTGGAGGGCCGGGCTACACCTTC.

The chain carries TRBV5-1 and TRBJ2-5, with 7 bases identical to TRBD2. The CDR3 consists of 16 residues. CDR1 is SGHRS and CDR2 is YFSETQ in the germline V gene. Trimming cost V 2 bases and J 1 base; bases outside gene matches: 8. Written as DNA, the CDR3 is TGCGCCAGCAGCTTTAGGCCTATAGCGGGCCAAGAGACCCAGTACTTC. As protein: CASSFRPIAGQETQYF.

This sequence joins TRBV2 and TRBJ1-1; 8 positions agree with TRBD1. V lost 5 bases to trimming and J lost 3 bases; unmatched junction nucleotides: 8. Germline CDR1 reads SNHLY; CDR2 reads FYNNEI. The CDR3 covers 15 residues. The CDR3 is CASSPFGQGYTEAFF. DNA of the CDR3: TGTGCCAGCAGTCCCTTCGGACAGGGTTACACTGAAGCTTTCTTT.

The chain carries TRBV7-9 and TRBJ2-5; 10 bases line up with TRBD1. CDR1 is SEHNR and CDR2 is FQNEAQ in the germline V gene (reference sequence). The J segment lost 9 bases and the V segment lost 5 bases, leaving 6 bases of the junction unmatched. The CDR3 loop spans 13 amino acids. CDR3 region: CASSRPGTGAQYF. The CDR3 region has the DNA TGTGCCAGCAGCCGACCCGGGACAGGGGCCCAGTACTTC.

The chain couples TRBV10-2 to TRBJ2-2; 9 nucleotides match TRBD1. The germline V gene encodes CDR1 WSHSY and CDR2 SAAADI. V dropped 8 bases and J dropped 0; count of bases not matched to a gene: 1. The CDR3 has 14 amino acids. CDR3 residues: CASRDRANTGELFF. The CDR3 nucleotides are TGCGCCAGCCGGGACAGGGCGAACACCGGGGAGCTGTTTTTT.

V is TRBV5-1 and J is TRBJ2-7, with D possibly being TRBD1 (6 bases). Trimming removed 3 bases from V and 3 bases from J, with 10 bases in between. The V gene's germline CDR1 is SGHRS and CDR2 YFSETQ. The CDR3 consists of 13 residues. This CDR3 reads CASSYQQGYEQYF. The CDR3 coding sequence is TGCGCCAGCAGCTACCAACAGGGCTACGAGCAGTACTTC.

CDR3 residues: CASSSTLAGLTGELFF. In DNA form, the CDR3 reads TGTGCCAGCAGCTCTACGTTAGCGGGGCTAACCGGGGAGCTGTTTTTT. The chain is built from TRBV7-3 and TRBJ2-2, with 8 bases lining up with TRBD2. Trimming cost V 4 bases and J 5 bases; bases outside gene matches: 9. CDR3 length equals 16 residues. Germline V gene lookup returns CDR1 SGHTA and CDR2 FQGTGA.

This chain connects TRBV19 to TRBJ2-7, with D possibly matching TRBD2 (6 bases). The CDR3 is 15 amino acids. Trimming left V 5 bases short and J 0 bases short, with 14 bases between. Germline CDR1 LNHDA, CDR2 SQIVND (reference sequence). The CDR3 DNA follows: TGTGCCAGTAGTGGGGGGACCTCCCTCTCCTACGAGCAGTACTTC. It codes for CASSGGTSLSYEQYF.

This clone was seen more than once but under ten times. The J gene is TRBJ1-5, the V gene TRBV19; 7 bases map to TRBD1. There are 18 residues in the CDR3. V lost 2 bases and J lost 3; bases outside the gene matches: 13. Germline CDR1 reads LNHDA; CDR2 reads SQIVND (reference sequence). CDR3 sequence (DNA): TGTGCCAGTAGTATAAGCCTTGGACAGGCTCAGAACAATCAGCCCCAGCATTTT. Protein sequence: CASSISLGQAQNNQPQHF.

This clone appeared once. This rearrangement joins TRBV7-9 to TRBJ2-5, with TRBD2 identical over 10 bases. The CDR3 runs 16 residues. With 5 bases clipped from V and 4 bases from J, the junction kept 10 bases outside the gene matches. Germline V gene sequence: CDR1 SEHNR, CDR2 FQNEAQ (reference sequence). CDR3 region: CASSPQRGGLGETQYF. The CDR3 coding sequence is TGTGCCAGCAGCCCCCAGCGGGGGGGCCTGGGAGAGACCCAGTACTTC.

The genes are TRBV10-3 and TRBJ2-3, with 10 positions matching TRBD2. Per germline, CDR1 ENHRY and CDR2 SYGVKD. V trimming: 2 bases; J trimming: 5 bases; junction bases outside the gene matches: 7. The CDR3 contains 16 residues. The CDR3 reads CAISEEAGGQGDTQYF. The CDR3, as DNA: TGTGCCATCAGTGAGGAAGCGGGGGGGCAAGGAGATACGCAGTATTTT.

The rearrangement links TRBV19 to TRBJ1-2; no firm D call. V lost 2 bases to trimming and J lost 7 bases, with 11 bases between them. CDR3 length equals 13 residues. Germline lookup yields CDR1 LNHDA and CDR2 SQIVND (reference sequence). DNA for the CDR3: TGTGCCAGTAGTATATACGGGGTCGCTGGCTACACCTTC. Translation: CASSIYGVAGYTF.

This clone was found once. The genes are TRBV12-5 and TRBJ1-1; D is undetermined. Germline lookup yields CDR1 LGHNT and CDR2 FRNRAP. CDR3 size: 13 residues. The V gene lost 7 bases and the J gene lost 2 bases, with 11 bases spanning the gap. Here the CDR3 DNA reads TGTGCTAGTGCCTCGGAGGGAAACACTGAAGCTTTCTTT. Encoded protein: CASASEGNTEAFF.

The J gene is TRBJ1-1, the V gene TRBV7-2, with D possibly matching TRBD1 (6 bases). The CDR3 totals 14 residues. V was cut by 6 bases and J by 6 bases, with 17 bases left in between. Germline values: CDR1 SGHTA, CDR2 FQGNSA. The chain's CDR3 is CASSSGQIWAEAFF. The CDR3, as DNA: TGTGCCAGCAGTTCAGGACAGATCTGGGCTGAAGCTTTCTTT.

This rearrangement joins TRBV9 to TRBJ2-7, with 9 positions matching TRBD1. J was trimmed by 6 bases and V by 0 bases; bases with no gene match: 7. CDR1 is SGDLS and CDR2 is YYNGEE in the germline V gene. The CDR3 has 15 residues. The CDR3 DNA follows: TGTGCCAGCAGCGTAGGCGGGACAGGGCTCTTCGAGCAGTACTTC. It translates to CASSVGGTGLFEQYF.

V usage is TRBV9 and J usage is TRBJ2-1, with TRBD2 as a possible D gene (5 bases). Trimming cost V 4 bases and J 10 bases, with 12 bases left between them. This CDR3 has 12 amino acids. Germline V gene lookup returns CDR1 SGDLS and CDR2 YYNGEE. CDR3 region: CASSLGGAEQFF. DNA of the CDR3: TGTGCCAGCAGCCTCGGAGGTGCGGAGCAGTTCTTC.

V usage is TRBV9 and J usage is TRBJ1-6, with 7 bases aligning to TRBD1. The CDR3 runs 16 residues. Germline V CDR1 and CDR2: SGDLS, YYNGEE. The V and J ends lost 1 base and 1 base, in that order; junction bases with no gene match: 2. The CDR3 sequence: CASSVTGASYNSPLHF. CDR3 nucleotide sequence: TGTGCCAGCAGCGTAACAGGGGCTTCCTATAATTCACCCCTCCACTTT.

The CDR3, as DNA: TGTGCCAGCAGCTTAGCGGGGCAGACCACAGATACGCAGTATTTT. It yields the protein CASSLAGQTTDTQYF. The rearrangement links TRBV7-2 to TRBJ2-3; maybe TRBD1 (5 bases). The length of the CDR3 is 15 residues. Germline V lookup: CDR1 SGHTA, CDR2 FQGNSA. V lost 0 bases and J lost 2, with 9 bases in between. The variable domain in full, with the rest retrieved from reference TRBV7-2 and TRBJ2-3, is GAGVSQSPSNKVTEKGKDVELRCDPISGHTALYWYRQSLGQGLEFLIYFQGNSAPDKSGLPSDRFSAERTGGSVSTLTIQRTQQEDSAVYLCASSLAGQTTDTQYFGPGTRLTVL.